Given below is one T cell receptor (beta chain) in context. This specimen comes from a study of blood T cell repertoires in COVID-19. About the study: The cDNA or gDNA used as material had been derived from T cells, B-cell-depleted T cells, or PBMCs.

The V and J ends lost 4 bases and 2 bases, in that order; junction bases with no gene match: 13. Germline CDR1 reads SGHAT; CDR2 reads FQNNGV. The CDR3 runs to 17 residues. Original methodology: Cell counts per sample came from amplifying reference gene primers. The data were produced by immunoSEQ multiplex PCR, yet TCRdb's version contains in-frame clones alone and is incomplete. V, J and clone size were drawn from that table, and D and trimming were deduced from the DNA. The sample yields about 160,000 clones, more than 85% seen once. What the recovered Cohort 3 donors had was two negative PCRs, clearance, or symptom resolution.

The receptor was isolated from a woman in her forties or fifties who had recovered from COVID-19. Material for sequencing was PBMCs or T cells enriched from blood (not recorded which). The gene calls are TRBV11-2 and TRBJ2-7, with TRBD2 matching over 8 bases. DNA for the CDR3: TGTGCCAGCAGCTCCCTCGGGGGGGCGACACGGACCTACGAGCAGTACTTC. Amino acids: CASSSLGGATRTYEQYF.